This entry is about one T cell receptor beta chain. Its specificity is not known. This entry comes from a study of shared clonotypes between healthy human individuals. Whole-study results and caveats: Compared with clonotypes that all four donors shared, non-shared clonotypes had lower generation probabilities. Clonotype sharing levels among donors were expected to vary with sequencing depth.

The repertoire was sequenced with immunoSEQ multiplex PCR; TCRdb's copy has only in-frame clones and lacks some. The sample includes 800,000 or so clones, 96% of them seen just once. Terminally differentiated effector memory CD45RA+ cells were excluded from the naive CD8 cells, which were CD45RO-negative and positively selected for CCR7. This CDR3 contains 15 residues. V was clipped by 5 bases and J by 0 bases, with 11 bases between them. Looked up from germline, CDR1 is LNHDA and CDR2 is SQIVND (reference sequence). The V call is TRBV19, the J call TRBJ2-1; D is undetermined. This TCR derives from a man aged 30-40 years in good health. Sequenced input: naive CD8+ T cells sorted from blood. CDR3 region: CASSESLSSYNEQFF. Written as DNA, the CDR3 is TGTGCCAGTAGTGAGAGCCTGAGCTCCTACAATGAGCAGTTCTTC.